The clone carrying this TCR beta chain was picked up a small number of times. Its antigen is currently unknown. The CDR3 contains 14 residues. V lost 6 bases and J lost 6, with 15 bases in between. The germline CDR1 and CDR2 sequences are LNHNV and YYDKDF (reference sequence). Using its own MiXCR run on the 5' RACE reads, TCRdb lists one record per CDR3 protein. The profile shows 350,000 or so distinct CDR3 sequences, around an eighth of them singletons. The data are from a study of identical twins. Overall study results and limits: In cord blood, abundant beta clonotypes had fewer insertions; memory showed no trend.

These data were also filed under a second study, of yellow fever vaccine responses in identical twins.

The chain couples TRBV15 to TRBJ1-5; no clear D. The receptor was derived from a woman under 30 in good health. The sequencing input was CD8+ T cells sorted from blood. CDR3 loop: CATSTKAEGQPQHF. The DNA of the CDR3 is TGTGCCACCAGTACTAAGGCGGAGGGTCAGCCCCAGCATTTT. The variable domain in full, completed from reference TRBV15 and TRBJ1-5, reads DAMVIQNPRYQVTQFGKPVTLSCSQTLNHNVMYWYQQKSSQAPKLLFHYYDKDFNNEADTPDNFQSRRPNTSFCFLDIRSPGLGDTAMYLCATSTKAEGQPQHFGDGTRLSIL.